This T cell receptor (beta chain) derives from a study of blood T cell repertoires in COVID-19. Looking at the study overall: Nucleic acid was either cDNA or gDNA, and it came from T cells, B-cell-depleted T cells, or PBMCs.

V shed 0 bases and J shed 4 bases, with 12 bases lying between them. CDR1 SEHNR and CDR2 FQNEAQ come from the germline V gene (reference sequence). The CDR3 contains 15 residues. Only in-frame clones appear in the TCRdb table, and some are missing; sequencing was by immunoSEQ multiplex PCR. This repertoire shows around 340,000 clones, roughly nine tenths found once; its top ten account for 3% to 4.5%. This receptor was obtained from a woman aged 55-75 years with COVID-19, enrolled during active disease. Source material: peripheral blood. The V and J genes are TRBV7-9 and TRBJ1-1; D might be TRBD1 (5 bases). The chain's CDR3 is CASSLAQGGSTEAFF. The CDR3 DNA is TGTGCCAGCAGCTTAGCGCAGGGTGGTAGCACTGAAGCTTTCTTT.